This note documents a single T cell receptor (beta chain) sequence. The germline V gene encodes CDR1 LNHDA and CDR2 SQIVND (reference sequence). CDR3 length equals 18 residues. V lost 0 bases and J lost 5, with 20 bases in between. The data originate from a study of T cell changes during pregnancy in multiple sclerosis. Clones were sequenced by immunoSEQ multiplex PCR, and TCRdb holds only the in-frame ones, with some missing. The sample shows fewer than 65,000 clones, roughly 91% of them seen only once. The source is a female donor in good health, enrolled as a control in a pregnancy study. V gene TRBV19 combines with J gene TRBJ1-5; D is unresolved. This sample comprised peripheral blood, obtained in the third trimester of pregnancy. The CDR3 protein is CASSIDHAGGGLDQPQHF. The CDR3 DNA is TGTGCCAGTAGTATAGATCATGCGGGAGGAGGGTTAGATCAGCCCCAGCATTTT.